Shown below are 24 T cell receptor beta chains from a single sample sequenced in a study of early T cells in non-severe SARS-CoV-2 infection. TCRdb reanalysed the 5' RACE reads using MiXCR and keeps one entry per CDR3 protein. Of 26,000 or so distinct CDR3 sequences listed, roughly 4.5% are singletons. The specimen was whole blood, collected at baseline. These receptors originate from an adult who was a healthcare worker with PCR-confirmed SARS-CoV-2 infection or an uninfected control (not recorded which).

In its sample, this clonotype was seen many times. V usage is TRBV7-3 and J usage is TRBJ2-5, with unresolved D. Looked up from germline, CDR1 is SGHTA and CDR2 is FQGTGA. Trimming stripped 5 bases from V and 5 bases from J, with 12 bases between. The CDR3 length is 13 residues. The CDR3 loop reads CASSPLSGETQYF. The CDR3 DNA sequence: TGTGCCAGCAGCCCCCTATCTGGGGAGACCCAGTACTTC.

This clonotype was observed a few times. The chain is built from TRBV2 and TRBJ1-6, with D tentatively TRBD1 (6 bases). The germline V and J ends were trimmed by 6 bases and 5 bases, with 8 bases remaining between them. Germline V gives CDR1 SNHLY, CDR2 FYNNEI. The CDR3 spans 13 residues. Here the CDR3 reads CASSRQDNSPLHF. The CDR3 DNA is TGTGCCAGCAGCAGACAGGATAATTCACCCCTCCACTTT.

This clonotype showed up many times. The chain combines TRBV4-1 with TRBJ2-3, with 8 bases lining up with TRBD1. With V trimmed by 4 bases and J by 6 bases, 3 bases remained unmatched. The germline V gene has CDR1 MGHRA and CDR2 YSYEKL. The length of the CDR3 is 13 residues. CDR3 bases: TGCGCCAGCAGCCTGGACAGGGACGATACGCAGTATTTT. Its protein product is CASSLDRDDTQYF.

This clonotype was counted many times. The gene calls are TRBV20-1 and TRBJ2-1; 8 nucleotides match TRBD2. Per germline, CDR1 DFQATT and CDR2 SNEGSKA (reference sequence). With V trimmed by 6 bases and J by 0 bases, 7 bases remained unmatched. The length of the CDR3 is 15 residues. CDR3 in DNA: TGCAGTGCCGTAGCGGGGCTCAGCTCCTACAATGAGCAGTTCTTC. Residues: CSAVAGLSSYNEQFF.

Many counts were recorded for this clonotype. The chain uses TRBV12-3 or TRBV12-4 and TRBJ1-4; TRBD1 matches 7 bases. V shed 5 bases and J 5 bases; nucleotides not matched to a gene: 8. CDR3 length: 15 amino acids. CDR3 DNA sequence: TGTGCCAGCAGTCCCTACAGGGGAGGGAATGAAAAACTGTTTTTT. This sequence encodes CASSPYRGGNEKLFF.

This clonotype was counted ten times or more. The rearrangement joins TRBV7-3 to TRBJ2-3; the D gene is possibly TRBD2 (6 bases). Between the trimmed V and J ends, which lost 6 bases and 0 bases, there was a span of 10 bases. Germline-derived CDR1 and CDR2 are SGHTA and FQGTGA. The CDR3 sequence is 14 residues long. The CDR3: CASSTGTSTDTQYF. DNA for the CDR3: TGTGCCAGCAGTACCGGGACTAGCACAGATACGCAGTATTTT. The entire variable domain, with the rest obtained from reference TRBV7-3 and TRBJ2-3, is as follows: GAGVSQTPSNKVTEKGKYVELRCDPISGHTALYWYRQSLGQGPEFLIYFQGTGAADDSGLPNDRFFAVRPEGSVSTLKIQRTERGDSAVYLCASSTGTSTDTQYFGPGTRLTVL.

In its sample, this clonotype was seen many times. The chain employs TRBV12-3 or TRBV12-4 and TRBJ2-5; tentatively, D is TRBD1 (6 bases). CDR3 length: 15 amino acids. V was clipped by 6 bases and J by 2 bases, with 16 bases between them. CDR3 sequence: CASSPGTQRQETQYF. Written as DNA, the CDR3 is TGTGCCAGCAGCCCCGGGACACAACGACAAGAGACCCAGTACTTC.

The gene calls are TRBV29-1 and TRBJ2-1, with D unresolved. Germline V lookup: CDR1 SQVTM, CDR2 ANQGSEA. The V end lost 7 bases, the J end lost 5 bases, and 12 bases lay between the germline ends. The CDR3 extends over 12 amino acids. CDR3 bases: TGCAGCGCGTTTTCCCTTAACAATGAGCAGTTCTTC. Translated, it gives CSAFSLNNEQFF.

This clonotype was found many times. V usage is TRBV10-2 and J usage is TRBJ1-5; the D gene is possibly TRBD1 (5 bases). V shed 3 bases and J shed 5 bases, with 14 bases lying between them. The V gene's germline CDR1 is WSHSY and CDR2 SAAADI. This CDR3 is built from 15 residues. CDR3 DNA sequence: TGCGCCAGCAGTGAACCAACAGAAGGGGATCAGCCCCAGCATTTT. Amino acids: CASSEPTEGDQPQHF.

This clonotype was seen only a few times. The chain has TRBV28 and TRBJ2-3, with TRBD1 matching over 8 bases. The V gene's germline CDR1 is MDHEN and CDR2 SYDVKM. Trimming took 6 bases from V and 5 from J; bases not matched to a gene: 10. This CDR3 comprises 15 residues. DNA of the CDR3: TGTGCCAGCAGGGGGCGGACAGGGAGGCGAGATACGCAGTATTTT. This gives the protein CASRGRTGRRDTQYF.

This clonotype appeared many times. The CDR3 region is CASSDLSGISYNEQFF. CDR3 in DNA: TGTGCCAGCAGTGACTTAAGCGGGATTTCCTACAATGAGCAGTTCTTC. The chain joins TRBV6-1 to TRBJ2-1, with 7 nucleotides matching TRBD2. Germline loops: CDR1 MNHNS, CDR2 SASEGT. CDR3 length: 16 residues. J lost 1 base, V lost 3 bases, and 6 bases had no gene match.

This clonotype has at least ten counts. The rearrangement links TRBV5-6 to TRBJ2-1, with a possible D match to TRBD1 (7 bases). The germline V and J ends were trimmed by 1 base and 10 bases, with 15 bases remaining between them. Per germline, CDR1 SGHDT and CDR2 YYEEEE. The CDR3 totals 14 residues. Written as DNA, the CDR3 is TGTGCCAGCAGCTTGAGGTCGTCAGGGGGGGAGCAGTTCTTC. Residues: CASSLRSSGGEQFF.

This clonotype was detected a few times. The chain uses TRBV4-1 and TRBJ2-1; TRBD2 aligns across 10 bases. The CDR3 is 20 amino acids. J gave up 1 base and V 0 bases, and 12 bases lay outside the gene matches. In germline, CDR1 is MGHRA, CDR2 YSYEKL. The DNA for the CDR3 is TGCGCCAGCAGCCAAGAAGTGAGTGCTAGCGGGAGCCGGTCCTACAATGAGCAGTTCTTC. Its protein product is CASSQEVSASGSRSYNEQFF.

Many counts were recorded for this clonotype. The chain links TRBV7-2 to TRBJ1-2; D is unresolved. V was trimmed by 1 base and J by 7 bases, leaving 10 bases between them. This CDR3 has 13 residues. CDR1 SGHTA and CDR2 FQGNSA come from the germline V gene. The CDR3 protein is CASSLVEGFGYTF. The CDR3 DNA reads as TGTGCCAGCAGCTTAGTTGAAGGGTTTGGCTACACCTTC.

A few counts support this clonotype. This chain connects TRBV2 to TRBJ2-7; 8 bases are a match to TRBD1. The V segment lost 6 bases and the J segment 2 bases; nucleotides outside the gene matches: 6. Germline V lookup: CDR1 SNHLY, CDR2 FYNNEI. The CDR3 is 14 amino acids. The CDR3 protein is CASRYGTGPYEQYF. CDR3 bases: TGTGCCAGCAGGTATGGGACAGGCCCCTACGAGCAGTACTTC. The whole variable domain, filled in from reference TRBV2 and TRBJ2-7, reads EPEVTQTPSHQVTQMGQEVILRCVPISNHLYFYWYRQILGQKVEFLVSFYNNEISEKSEIFDDQFSVERPDGSNFTLKIRSTKLEDSAMYFCASRYGTGPYEQYFGPGTRLTVT.

The table lists this clonotype with many counts. The rearrangement links TRBV15 to TRBJ2-1, with D possibly being TRBD1 (6 bases). Germline assignment: CDR1 LNHNV and CDR2 YYDKDF (reference sequence). V lost 1 base, J lost 4 bases, and 8 bases lay in between. CDR3 size: 14 residues. The CDR3, as DNA: TGTGCCACCAGCAGAGCCGGACAGTACAATGAGCAGTTCTTC. Translating gives CATSRAGQYNEQFF.

In this sample, this clonotype turned up a few times. The chain recombines TRBV20-1 with TRBJ2-1; D perhaps matches TRBD1 (5 bases). The CDR3 is 12 amino acids. CDR1 is DFQATT and CDR2 is SNEGSKA in the germline V gene (reference sequence). The V gene lost 4 bases and the J gene lost 8 bases, with 12 bases spanning the gap. CDR3 amino acids: CSAIGQGDEQFF. The CDR3 DNA sequence: TGCAGTGCTATAGGGCAAGGGGATGAGCAGTTCTTC.

This clonotype came up many times. V and J are TRBV24-1 and TRBJ2-3; D perhaps matches TRBD1 (6 bases). Germline-derived CDR1 and CDR2 are KGHDR and SFDVKD. V was pared by 4 bases and J by 2 bases, with 18 bases between. This CDR3 region has 17 residues. As DNA, the CDR3 is TGTGCCACCAGTGACGCAACCCTCAACAGGGACACAGATACGCAGTATTTT. This codes for CATSDATLNRDTDTQYF.

At least ten counts were recorded for this clonotype. The rearrangement uses TRBV7-9 and TRBJ2-7, with 9 bases lining up with TRBD2. The germline gives CDR1 SEHNR, CDR2 FQNEAQ (reference sequence). The CDR3 has 14 residues. The junction had 2 bases not matched to a gene; V was cut back by 5 bases and J by 0 bases. CDR3 nucleotide sequence: TGTGCCAGCAGCGGGACTAGCAACTCCTACGAGCAGTACTTC. Residues: CASSGTSNSYEQYF.

This clonotype is labeled as medium-sized. CDR3 sequence: CSAQPGHHYEQYF. CDR3 bases: TGCAGTGCTCAACCGGGACATCACTACGAGCAGTACTTC. The V gene is TRBV20-1, the J gene TRBJ2-7; tentative D call: TRBD1 (6 bases). Trimming pared 5 bases from V and 3 bases from J, leaving 14 bases between. The CDR3 runs to 13 residues. Germline V gene sequence: CDR1 DFQATT, CDR2 SNEGSKA (reference sequence).

This clonotype showed up many times. The chain is built from TRBV6-4 and TRBJ2-7; D may be TRBD1 (5 bases). This CDR3 is 13 amino acids long. Germline CDR1 is MRHNA and CDR2 is SNTAGT. V was pared by 7 bases and J by 2 bases, with 12 bases between. CDR3 region: CASTGQKPYEQYF. The CDR3 nucleotides read TGTGCCAGCACCGGACAAAAACCCTACGAGCAGTACTTC.

This clonotype has ten or more counts. This chain joins TRBV29-1 and TRBJ1-5, with 10 positions matching TRBD1. J gave up 4 bases and V 0 bases, and 6 bases lay outside the gene matches. CDR1 and CDR2 from the germline V gene are SQVTM and ANQGSEA. The CDR3 spans 16 residues. The CDR3 is CSVEDRRTGGNQPQHF. CDR3 coding DNA: TGCAGCGTTGAAGATAGGCGGACAGGGGGGAATCAGCCCCAGCATTTT.

This clonotype was counted ten times or more. CDR3 sequence reads: CASSQDRAGGYTDTQYF. The CDR3, as DNA: TGTGCCAGCAGCCAAGATAGAGCGGGAGGTTACACAGATACGCAGTATTTT. The chain links TRBV3-1 to TRBJ2-3; 9 bases fit TRBD2. The germline CDR1 and CDR2 sequences are LGHDT and YNNKEL (reference sequence). After removal of 0 bases from V and 2 bases from J, the junction contained 6 bases not matched to a gene. This CDR3 region has 17 residues.

This clonotype was counted at least ten times. The CDR3 loop is CASSLGGQRNTEAFF. DNA of the CDR3: TGCGCCAGCAGCTTGGGGGGTCAGAGGAACACTGAAGCTTTCTTT. This rearrangement joins TRBV5-1 to TRBJ1-1; D call uncertain. The CDR3 is 15 amino acids. Germline values: CDR1 SGHRS, CDR2 YFSETQ. V was cut by 0 bases and J by 1 base, with 10 bases left in between.